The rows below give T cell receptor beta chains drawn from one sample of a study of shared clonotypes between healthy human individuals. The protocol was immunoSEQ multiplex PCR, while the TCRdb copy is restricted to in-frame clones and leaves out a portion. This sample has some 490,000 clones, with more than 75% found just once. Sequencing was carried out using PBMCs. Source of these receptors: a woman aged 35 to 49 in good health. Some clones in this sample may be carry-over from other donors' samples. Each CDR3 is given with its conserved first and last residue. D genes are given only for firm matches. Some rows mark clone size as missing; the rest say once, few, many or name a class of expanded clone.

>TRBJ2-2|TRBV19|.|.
CASSILKGSNTGELFF
TGTGCCAGTAGTATACTAAAGGGGTCAAACACCGGGGAGCTGTTTTTT
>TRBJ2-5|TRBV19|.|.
CASSITGLGTQYF
TGTGCCAGTAGTATAACAGGGCTGGGGACCCAGTACTTC
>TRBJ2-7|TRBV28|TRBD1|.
CASSSGTGVGYEQYF
TGTGCCAGCAGTTCTGGGACAGGGGTTGGCTACGAGCAGTACTTC
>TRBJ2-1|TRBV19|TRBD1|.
CASSIGQDNEQFF
TGTGCCAGTAGTATCGGACAGGACAATGAGCAGTTCTTC
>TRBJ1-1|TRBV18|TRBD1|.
CASSRGQVRTEAFF
TGTGCCAGCTCACGGGGACAGGTGAGGACTGAAGCTTTCTTT
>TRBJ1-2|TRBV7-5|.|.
CARSHRGGAPRGYTF
TGTGCCAGAAGCCATCGGGGGGGGGCGCCTCGGGGCTACACCTTC
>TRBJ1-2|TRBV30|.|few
CAWSGQRWGYGYTF
TGTGCCTGGAGCGGACAGCGGTGGGGCTATGGCTACACCTTC
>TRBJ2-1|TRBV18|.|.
CASSLDGLSRNEQFF
TGTGCCAGCTCCCTGGACGGATTAAGTAGGAATGAGCAGTTCTTC
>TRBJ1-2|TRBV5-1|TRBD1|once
CASSATGTGGLGYTF
TGCGCCAGCAGCGCCACCGGGACAGGAGGCCTCGGCTACACCTTC
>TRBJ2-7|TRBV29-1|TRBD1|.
CSAEDRGGYEQYF
TGCAGCGCGGAGGACAGGGGAGGGTACGAGCAGTACTTC
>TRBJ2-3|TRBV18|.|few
CASSPTTLGADTQYF
TGTGCCAGCTCACCCACTACCCTCGGGGCAGATACGCAGTATTTT
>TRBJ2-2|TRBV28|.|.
CASSGGGRGSGELFF
TGTGCCAGCAGCGGAGGAGGTCGAGGGTCCGGGGAGCTGTTTTTT
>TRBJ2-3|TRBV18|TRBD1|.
CASSPPGQGSDTQYF
TGTGCCAGCTCACCCCCGGGACAGGGTTCGGATACGCAGTATTTT
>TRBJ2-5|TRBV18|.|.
CASSPSGRGHQETQYF
TGTGCCAGCTCACCTTCCGGGCGGGGGCACCAAGAGACCCAGTACTTC
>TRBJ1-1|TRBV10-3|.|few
CATNTLNTEAFF
TGTGCCACCAACACCTTGAACACTGAAGCTTTCTTT
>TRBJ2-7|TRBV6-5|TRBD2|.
CASSWREGGIEQYF
TGTGCCAGCAGTTGGCGGGAGGGGGGGATCGAGCAGTACTTC
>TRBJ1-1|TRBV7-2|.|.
CASSLVLPGRGEAFF
TGTGCCAGCAGCTTAGTTCTCCCAGGGCGGGGGGAAGCTTTCTTT
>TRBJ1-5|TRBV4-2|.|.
CASSQDRALPQHF
TGTGCCAGCAGCCAAGATAGAGCCCTGCCCCAGCATTTT
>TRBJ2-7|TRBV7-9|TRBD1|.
CASSQGQGAGEQYF
TGTGCCAGCAGCCAGGGACAGGGGGCAGGCGAGCAGTACTTC
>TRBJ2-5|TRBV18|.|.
CASSPNRDIQETQYF
TGTGCCAGCTCACCAAACCGGGACATCCAAGAGACCCAGTACTTC
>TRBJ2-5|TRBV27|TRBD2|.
CATLRTSGSYEQYF
TGTGCCACCCTCAGGACTAGCGGGAGTTATGAGCAGTACTTC
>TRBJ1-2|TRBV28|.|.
CASSQGIGLYGYTF
TGTGCCAGCAGTCAGGGTATTGGGCTATATGGCTACACCTTC
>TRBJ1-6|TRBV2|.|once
CASSEERADYSPLHF
TGTGCCAGCAGTGAAGAGCGCGCGGATTACTCACCCCTCCACTTT
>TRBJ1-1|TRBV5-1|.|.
CASSRGVENTEAFF
TGCGCCAGCAGCCGGGGAGTGGAGAACACTGAAGCTTTCTTT
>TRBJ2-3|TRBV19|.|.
CASSQGIGTDTQYF
TGTGCCAGTAGTCAAGGCATCGGGACAGATACGCAGTATTTT
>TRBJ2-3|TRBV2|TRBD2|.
CASSRGLADSTDTQYF
TGTGCCAGCAGTAGGGGACTAGCGGACTCCACAGATACGCAGTATTTT
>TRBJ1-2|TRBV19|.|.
CASSRGSGYTF
TGTGCCAGTAGTAGAGGCAGTGGCTACACCTTC
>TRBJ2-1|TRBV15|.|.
CATSRVGRPYNEQFF
TGTGCCACCAGCAGAGTAGGTAGGCCCTACAATGAGCAGTTCTTC
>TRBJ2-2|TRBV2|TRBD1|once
CASRGQVDTGELFF
TGTGCCAGCAGAGGACAGGTTGACACCGGGGAGCTGTTTTTT
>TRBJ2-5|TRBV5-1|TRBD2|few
CASSPTREGETQYF
TGCGCCAGCAGCCCGACTCGGGAGGGGGAGACCCAGTACTTC
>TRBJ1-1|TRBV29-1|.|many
CSVQYGTEEAFF
TGCAGCGTTCAATATGGGACCGAAGAAGCTTTCTTT
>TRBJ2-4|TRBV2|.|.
CASRTVNIQYF
TGTGCCAGCAGAACAGTTAACATTCAGTACTTC
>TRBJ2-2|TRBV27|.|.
CASSALVPAGELFF
TGTGCCAGCAGCGCCCTCGTTCCGGCCGGGGAGCTGTTTTTT
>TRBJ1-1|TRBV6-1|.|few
CASSEARQERAFF
TGTGCCAGCAGTGAAGCGCGACAGGAACGAGCTTTCTTT
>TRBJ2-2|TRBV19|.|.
CASSGEQGLRELFF
TGTGCCAGTAGTGGAGAACAGGGTCTTAGGGAGCTGTTTTTT
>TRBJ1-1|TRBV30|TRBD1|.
CAWGQGRTEAFF
TGTGCCTGGGGACAGGGGCGCACTGAAGCTTTCTTT
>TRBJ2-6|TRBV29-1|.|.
CSVRGGSGANVLTF
TGCAGCGTTCGAGGGGGCTCTGGGGCCAACGTCCTGACTTTC
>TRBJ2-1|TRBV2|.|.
CASSPEGGAYNEQFF
TGTGCCAGCAGTCCCGAGGGGGGCGCCTACAATGAGCAGTTCTTC
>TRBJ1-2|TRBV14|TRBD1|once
CASSQDHRGYDGYTF
TGTGCCAGCAGCCAAGATCACAGGGGGTACGATGGCTACACCTTC
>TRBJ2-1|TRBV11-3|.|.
CASSRGSGQNNEQFF
TGTGCCAGCAGCCGGGGGAGTGGACAAAACAATGAGCAGTTCTTC
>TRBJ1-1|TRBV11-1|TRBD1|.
CASSRETGAEAFF
TGTGCCAGCAGCCGCGAAACAGGGGCTGAAGCTTTCTTT
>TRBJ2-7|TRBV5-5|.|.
CASSLVDPYEQYF
TGTGCCAGCAGCTTGGTGGACCCCTACGAGCAGTACTTC
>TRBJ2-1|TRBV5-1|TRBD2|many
CASSLRLAHNEQFF
TGCGCCAGCAGCTTAAGACTAGCGCACAATGAGCAGTTCTTC
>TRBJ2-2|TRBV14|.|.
CASSPERTANTGELFF
TGTGCCAGCAGCCCCGAGCGGACAGCCAACACCGGGGAGCTGTTTTTT
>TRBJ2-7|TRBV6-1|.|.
CASSEVGSLGPYEQYF
TGTGCCAGCAGTGAAGTCGGCTCGCTAGGTCCCTACGAGCAGTACTTC
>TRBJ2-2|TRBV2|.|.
CASSRDLVRGELFF
TGTGCCAGCAGCCGGGACCTAGTTCGTGGGGAGCTGTTTTTT
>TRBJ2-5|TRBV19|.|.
CASSRASQGTQYF
TGTGCCAGTAGTAGGGCCTCCCAGGGGACCCAGTACTTC
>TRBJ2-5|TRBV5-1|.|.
CASSFSGVQETQYF
TGCGCCAGCAGCTTTTCAGGAGTCCAAGAGACCCAGTACTTC
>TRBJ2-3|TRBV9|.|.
CASSVGSGQVDTQYF
TGTGCCAGCAGCGTCGGTAGCGGCCAGGTAGATACGCAGTATTTT
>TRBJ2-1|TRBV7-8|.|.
CASSLVARRSYNEQFF
TGTGCCAGCAGCTTAGTCGCCAGACGCTCCTACAATGAGCAGTTCTTC
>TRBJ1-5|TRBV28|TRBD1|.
CASSTTGGNQPQHF
TGTGCCAGCAGTACCACAGGGGGCAATCAGCCCCAGCATTTT
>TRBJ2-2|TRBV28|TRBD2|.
CASRAGGSTGELFF
TGTGCCAGCAGAGCGGGAGGCTCCACCGGGGAGCTGTTTTTT